The rows below give T cell receptor beta chains drawn from one sample of a study of blood T cell repertoires in COVID-19. Measured with immunoSEQ multiplex PCR; TCRdb has only the in-frame clones, and not every one. Among more than 150,000 clones, 79% were seen once, and the ten largest hold roughly 17%. Material: peripheral blood. The origin of the receptors is a man in his 60s with active or convalescent COVID-19. Both conserved end residues are part of each CDR3. D genes are given only for firm matches. For some rows the clone size is stated as once, few or many, or as a class when expanded; others skip it.

clone size | J gene | D gene | V gene | CDR3 DNA | CDR3 protein
few | TRBJ1-1 | TRBD1 | TRBV19 | TGTGCCAGTAGTAGGGACAGGGTGCGGAACACTGAAGCTTTCTTT | CASSRDRVRNTEAFF
NA | TRBJ2-3 | TRBD1 | TRBV28 | TGTGCCAGCAGCCCCGGGACAGGTCTGGATACGCAGTATTTT | CASSPGTGLDTQYF
NA | TRBJ2-7 | TRBD2 | TRBV10-3 | TGTGCCATCAGAGAAGCTAGCGGGAGTCCCAACGAGCAGTACTTC | CAIREASGSPNEQYF
NA | TRBJ2-7 | TRBD2 | TRBV3-1/TRBV3-2 | TGTGCCAGCAGCTCCTTTTTAGCGGGGACCCTCCACGAGCAGTACTTC | CASSSFLAGTLHEQYF
many | TRBJ1-4 | TRBD1 | TRBV2 | TGTGCCAGCAGGTCCCGGGACAGGGGGTATGGAGATGAAAAACTGTTTTTT | CASRSRDRGYGDEKLFF
NA | TRBJ2-6 | TRBD1 | TRBV19 | TGTGCCAGTAAGACAGGGATGAGCTCTGGGGCCAACGTCCTGACTTTC | CASKTGMSSGANVLTF
NA | TRBJ1-1 | NA | TRBV21-1 | TGTGCCAGCAGCCCCCCTGGGCCATTGGCTTTCTTT | CASSPPGPLAFF
NA | TRBJ2-3 | TRBD2 | TRBV3-1/TRBV3-2 | TGTGCCAGCAGCCAGGGTCGACTAGCCAAAACAGATACGCAGTATTTT | CASSQGRLAKTDTQYF
once | TRBJ2-7 | NA | TRBV6-6 | TGTGCCAGCAGTCAGGGGTCACACTACGAGCAGTACTTC | CASSQGSHYEQYF
few | TRBJ2-2 | NA | TRBV10-2 | TGCGCCAGCAGTGAGGTCGTTTCGGGCACCGGGGAGCTGTTTTTT | CASSEVVSGTGELFF
NA | TRBJ2-5 | NA | TRBV5-4 | TGTGCCAGCAGCTGGACTCTCCAAGAGACCCAGTACTTC | CASSWTLQETQYF
once | TRBJ2-2 | TRBD2 | TRBV18 | TGTGCCAGCTCTCAAATACTAGCGGGGGCGAACACCGGGGAGCTGTTTTTT | CASSQILAGANTGELFF
NA | TRBJ2-7 | NA | TRBV7-3 | TGTGCCAGCAGCTTAGGGGGCCAAGCGGGACTTCCCCCCTACGAGCAGTACTTC | CASSLGGQAGLPPYEQYF
NA | TRBJ1-6 | NA | TRBV19 | TGTGCCAGTAGTAACCGGGATTCACCCCTCCACTTT | CASSNRDSPLHF
NA | TRBJ2-5 | NA | TRBV9 | TGTGCCAGCAGCGTAGAGGGGGAGACCCAGTACTTC | CASSVEGETQYF
NA | TRBJ2-3 | NA | TRBV11-3 | TGTGCCAGCAGCCCGGTCCCAAGGAGGAGGACAGATACGCAGTATTTT | CASSPVPRRRTDTQYF
NA | TRBJ2-3 | TRBD2 | TRBV5-4 | TGTGCCACCAGGTTCGGACTAGCGGACTTAGATACGCAGTATTTT | CATRFGLADLDTQYF
NA | TRBJ2-1 | TRBD2 | TRBV9 | TGTGCCAGCAGCGAGACTAGCGGGGGTCACAATGAGCAGTTCTTC | CASSETSGGHNEQFF
once | TRBJ1-2 | NA | TRBV6-4 | TGTGCCAGCAGTGACTCACCGGGAATTTATGGCTACACCTTC | CASSDSPGIYGYTF
NA | TRBJ1-1 | NA | TRBV4-2 | TGTGCCAGCGGCAGGGGTGAACAGAACACTGAAGCTTTCTTT | CASGRGEQNTEAFF
NA | TRBJ2-3 | TRBD1 | TRBV24-1 | TGTGCCACCGGGGGCCGGGACAGGGCAACAGATACGCAGTATTTT | CATGGRDRATDTQYF
once | TRBJ2-7 | NA | TRBV7-8 | TGTGCCAGCAGCCCCCTCTGGGCTACCTATAGTAACGAGCAGTACTTC | CASSPLWATYSNEQYF
NA | TRBJ2-3 | TRBD1 | TRBV19 | TGTGCCAGTAGTAGGGACAGGGGGTCAGATACGCAGTATTTT | CASSRDRGSDTQYF
NA | TRBJ1-2 | TRBD1 | TRBV5-5 | TGTGCCAGCAGCTTGCAACAGGGGGTGCGGTATGGCTACACCTTC | CASSLQQGVRYGYTF
NA | TRBJ1-1 | TRBD1 | TRBV18 | TGTGCCAGCTCACCCGAGACAGGGATGGTAGTGAACACTGAAGCTTTCTTT | CASSPETGMVVNTEAFF
NA | TRBJ1-6 | NA | TRBV7-2 | TGTGCCAGCAGCCCCCACCCCACCGGGGCCCTCCACTTT | CASSPHPTGALHF
NA | TRBJ1-6 | NA | TRBV7-8 | TGTGCCAGCAGCTTAGAACAGGTCTCCTATAATTCACCCCTCCACTTT | CASSLEQVSYNSPLHF
NA | TRBJ2-1 | NA | TRBV7-6 | TGTGCCAGCAGCCCCGGGAGAGGGGCCTACAATGAGCAGTTCTTC | CASSPGRGAYNEQFF
NA | TRBJ1-5 | NA | TRBV12-3/TRBV12-4 | TGTGCCAGCAGTTTAGCCCCTAATCAGCCCCAGCATTTT | CASSLAPNQPQHF
once | TRBJ2-7 | NA | TRBV20-1 | TGCAGTGCTAGGGGGGGTGGCGAGCAGTACTTC | CSARGGGEQYF
few | TRBJ2-7 | NA | TRBV27 | TGTGCCAGCAGTCGGAGGGGTGGCAGGGACTACGAGCAGTACTTC | CASSRRGGRDYEQYF
NA | TRBJ1-1 | TRBD1 | TRBV5-8 | TGTGCCAGCAGCTTGAGACAGGGTTGGGCTTTCTTT | CASSLRQGWAFF
NA | TRBJ2-7 | NA | TRBV6-5 | TGTGCCACAGACAGGACTCACTCCTACGAGCAGTACTTC | CATDRTHSYEQYF
NA | TRBJ2-3 | NA | TRBV6-4 | TGTGCCAGCAGTGACAGCGTCACAGATACGCAGTATTTT | CASSDSVTDTQYF
NA | TRBJ1-2 | NA | TRBV6-5 | TGTGCCAGCTCCCCCGAGGACGGAGGGTTCTATGGCTACACCTTC | CASSPEDGGFYGYTF
NA | TRBJ2-7 | TRBD2 | TRBV6-2/TRBV6-3 | TGTGCCAGCAGTATAAGACTAGCGGGAGGGACTTCCTACGAGCAGTACTTC | CASSIRLAGGTSYEQYF
once | TRBJ2-1 | TRBD2 | TRBV5-6 | TGTGCCAGCAGCCTCTTCGGGGGGAATCGCTACAATGAGCAGTTCTTC | CASSLFGGNRYNEQFF
NA | TRBJ2-3 | NA | TRBV5-1 | TGCGCCAGCAGCTTGCCGGGAGTAACAGATACGCAGTATTTT | CASSLPGVTDTQYF
once | TRBJ1-1 | TRBD1 | TRBV7-2 | TGTGCCAGCACCTGGGGGACAGGGAACACTGAAGCTTTCTTT | CASTWGTGNTEAFF
NA | TRBJ2-3 | TRBD2 | TRBV28 | TGTGCCAGCACCCCCCCCCTAATTACTAGCGGGGGGAGGGATACGCAGTATTTT | CASTPPLITSGGRDTQYF
NA | TRBJ1-1 | NA | TRBV3-1/TRBV3-2 | TGTGCCAGCAGCCAAGAAGGCCTAACAGGTGAAGCTTTCTTT | CASSQEGLTGEAFF
NA | TRBJ2-5 | NA | TRBV29-1 | TGCAGCGTTTACCGGCGGGAGACCCAGTACTTC | CSVYRRETQYF